The rows below give T cell receptor beta chains drawn from one sample of a study of blood T cells in healthy people across ages. TCRdb passed the 5' RACE reads through MiXCR, listing each CDR3 protein once. The sample lists approximately 1,700,000 distinct CDR3 sequences, about two fifths seen once, with under 30% in the top ten. The sample comprised blood. The receptors originated from a human donor in good health. Each CDR3 is given with its conserved first and last residue. The D gene is left open where the match is weak. Not every row has a clone size; where given, it reads once, few, many or a size class.

clone size,J gene,D gene,V gene,CDR3 DNA,CDR3 protein
-,TRBJ1-6,-,TRBV12-3/TRBV12-4,TGTGCCAGCAGCGGGGGTCGCATGGGGAATTCACCCCTCCACTTT,CASSGGRMGNSPLHF
many,TRBJ2-1,TRBD2,TRBV20-1,TGCAGTGCTAGTTCGCGCGGGGGACCCTGGAGCTCCTACAATGAGCAGTTCTTC,CSASSRGGPWSSYNEQFF
few,TRBJ2-3,TRBD1,TRBV12-5,TGTGCTAGTGGTTTGGTACTCGACAGGGATTCGGATACGCAGTATTTT,CASGLVLDRDSDTQYF
few,TRBJ2-1,TRBD2,TRBV25-1,TGTGCCAGCAGTGAACTGGGGCCGGCGGGGGAGTACAATGAGCAGTTCTTC,CASSELGPAGEYNEQFF
-,TRBJ1-4,-,TRBV19,TGTGCCAGTAGTCCGGCACCTAATAATGAAAAACTGTTTTTT,CASSPAPNNEKLFF
-,TRBJ2-3,TRBD1,TRBV7-2,TGTGCCAGCAGTTTGGGACAGGAAGGATCGCAGTATTTT,CASSLGQEGSQYF
many,TRBJ2-1,-,TRBV5-1,TGCGCCAGCAGCCTTGACGGATACAATGAGCAGTTCTTC,CASSLDGYNEQFF
-,TRBJ1-5,-,TRBV5-1,TGCGCCAGCAGCTACACAGGGATCAATCAGTCCCAGCATTTT,CASSYTGINQSQHF
-,TRBJ1-6,-,TRBV2,TGTGCCTATGGACCTGAGCACGCCCTCCACTTT,CAYGPEHALHF
many,TRBJ1-2,-,TRBV9,TGTGCCAGCAGCCCAATAGACAGCCCCTATGGCTACACCTTC,CASSPIDSPYGYTF
-,TRBJ2-5,TRBD1,TRBV29-1,TGCAGCGTGGGAAGAGGACAGGGACCTCAAGAGGCCCAGTACTTC,CSVGRGQGPQEAQYF
few,TRBJ2-1,-,TRBV4-2,TGTGCCAGCAGCCAAGATCGGGACTTAGGGCAGTTCTTC,CASSQDRDLGQFF
-,TRBJ1-5,-,TRBV6-2/TRBV6-3,TGTGCCAGCAGTCCCCTGGGGGGAGCAAATCAGCCCCAGCATTTT,CASSPLGGANQPQHF
-,TRBJ2-1,-,TRBV5-1,TGCGCCAGCAGCTCCGACACCTTTGAATATGATGAGCAGTTCTTC,CASSSDTFEYDEQFF
-,TRBJ2-1,TRBD2,TRBV12-3/TRBV12-4,TGTGCCAGCAGCCTTACTAGCGGGGGGGAGGATGAGCAGTTCTTC,CASSLTSGGEDEQFF
-,TRBJ1-6,TRBD1,TRBV5-1,TGCGCCAGCAGCGTCGGGACAGTCTGGAATTCACCCCTCCACTTT,CASSVGTVWNSPLHF
-,TRBJ1-5,TRBD1,TRBV15,TGTGCCACCAGCCGTCTTTGGACAGGTGATCCCCAGCATTTT,CATSRLWTGDPQHF
-,TRBJ2-1,-,TRBV7-2,TGTGCCAGCAGCCCCGGAATACGACGCTCTGTCAATGAGCAGTTCTTC,CASSPGIRRSVNEQFF
few,TRBJ2-7,TRBD1,TRBV4-1,TGCGCCAGCAGCCTTATCGGAGGACAGGACTCCTACGAGCAGTACTTC,CASSLIGGQDSYEQYF
-,TRBJ1-4,-,TRBV5-1,TGCGCCAGCAGCTCCGACAGGACTAATGAAAAACTGTTTTTT,CASSSDRTNEKLFF
many,TRBJ2-5,TRBD2,TRBV7-2,TGTGCCAGCAGCTTTATACTAGCGGAAGAGACCCAGTACTTC,CASSFILAEETQYF
once,TRBJ2-1,TRBD1,TRBV11-3,TGTGCCAGCAGCTTCCGGACAGGGGGCATGGAGCAGTTCTTC,CASSFRTGGMEQFF
-,TRBJ1-2,-,TRBV20-1,TGCAGTGCTAGAGATCCCCGGGGGGACTATGGCTACACCTTC,CSARDPRGDYGYTF
-,TRBJ2-7,-,TRBV28,TGTGCCAGCAGTTTATGGACAAGCTCCTACGAGCAGTACTTC,CASSLWTSSYEQYF
few,TRBJ2-3,TRBD2,TRBV20-1,TGCAGCACGGCGGGGGGGCAAACAGATACGCAGTATTTT,CSTAGGQTDTQYF
-,TRBJ2-5,-,TRBV18,TGTGCCAGCTCACCCTCAGGGAAACAAGAGACCCAGTACTTC,CASSPSGKQETQYF
many,TRBJ2-1,-,TRBV5-1,TGCGCCAGCGGGGGACCATCGTCCGGGAACGAGCAGTTCTTC,CASGGPSSGNEQFF
-,TRBJ2-7,TRBD2,TRBV19,TGTGCCAGTAGTATACGAGTCGGGGCGGGGGAGCACTACGAGCAGTACTTC,CASSIRVGAGEHYEQYF
-,TRBJ2-7,TRBD1,TRBV28,TGTGTCAGCAGCCCTCCGACAGGGTACCACGAGCAGTACTTC,CVSSPPTGYHEQYF
-,TRBJ1-5,TRBD1,TRBV30,TGTGCCTTGGACAGGGGTAGCAATCAGCCCCAGCATTTT,CALDRGSNQPQHF
few,TRBJ1-1,-,TRBV29-1,TGCAGCGTCGAAACCAGTAGGGACACTGAAGCTTTCTTT,CSVETSRDTEAFF
few,TRBJ1-1,-,TRBV12-3/TRBV12-4,TGTGCCAGCAGTTTGCAGGGCGGCGAGACTGAAGCTTTCTTT,CASSLQGGETEAFF
-,TRBJ1-1,-,TRBV29-1,TGCAGCGTTGAGACAGTTGGTACCGGAGAAGCTTTCTTT,CSVETVGTGEAFF
-,TRBJ1-1,TRBD1,TRBV6-6,TGTGCCAGCAGACGACAGGGGGCGTTGAACTTCGAAGCTTTCTTT,CASRRQGALNFEAFF
few,TRBJ2-7,-,TRBV9,TGTGCCAGCAGCGTCGACCCGTCGTCATACGAGCAGTACTTC,CASSVDPSSYEQYF
-,TRBJ2-1,-,TRBV6-2/TRBV6-3,TGTGCCAGCAGTCGGCGGAGGGGCGGGACTTACAATGAGCAGTTCTTC,CASSRRRGGTYNEQFF
few,TRBJ2-4,-,TRBV10-3,TGTGCCATCAGTGAGTCGAAACTAGCCAAAAACATTCAGTACTTC,CAISESKLAKNIQYF
-,TRBJ2-4,-,TRBV12-3/TRBV12-4,TGTGCCAGCAGTTTAGAGGTGGACGGAGCCAAAAACATTCAGTACTTC,CASSLEVDGAKNIQYF
-,TRBJ1-2,-,TRBV28,TGTGCCAGCAGAGAAAATTTGGAGAAGTATGGCCACACCTTC,CASRENLEKYGHTF
few,TRBJ2-1,TRBD1,TRBV11-1,TGTGCCAGCAGGAAAAGGGACAGCTCCTACAATGAGCAGTTCTTC,CASRKRDSSYNEQFF
-,TRBJ2-1,TRBD2,TRBV30,TGTGCCTGGAGGGTAGCGGGGGGGGGCCATGAGCAGTTCTTC,CAWRVAGGGHEQFF
few,TRBJ1-5,TRBD1,TRBV12-3/TRBV12-4,TGTGCCAGCAGCCGGGACAGGGGCTCTTGGCATTTT,CASSRDRGSWHF
-,TRBJ2-5,-,TRBV13,TGTGCCAGCAGCCCTGGGCGGGGCTGGACAGAGACCCAGTACTTC,CASSPGRGWTETQYF